This T cell receptor beta chain comes out of a study of T cell repertoires in cytomegalovirus infection (dated by TCRdb to between 2018 and 2021). Concerning the study at large: Because public TCR beta signatures pointed to carriage of CMV infection together with the matching HLA type, the HLA type of each donor mattered for the analysis. General findings and caveats noted by the study authors: Carriers of CMV infection plus the relevant HLA type were discriminated by the cumulative frequency of public TCR beta family members in the study cohort and in an independent 352-donor cohort. In the ex vivo response, HLA-C-restricted CMV-specific TCR beta clonotypes were dominant, and in two of eight donors the single most frequent clonotype came from this HLA-C-restricted group.

The sequencer was an Illumina HiSeq 1500. The public reads were run again by TCRdb, first through fastp at Q25 and then through MiXCR, and only productive beta chains were kept. CDR3 protein duplicates are merged, each entry listing the most common genes and DNA. The sample contains approximately 320,000 distinct CDR3 sequences, 8% to 10% of them found a single time. Approximately 4.7% of the sample is in the top ten clones. From the germline V gene, CDR1 is MNHGY and CDR2 is SAAAGT. Trimming removed 6 bases from V and 2 bases from J, leaving 13 bases between the germline ends. The CDR3 has 14 amino acids, counting the end cysteine and phenylalanine. The entry retains the CDR3 DNA only, 42 bases that are in frame from base 1. The sample holds a few counts of this clonotype. Which antigen it targets is not known. Base quality data are lacking; no much larger clone is found one base away.

The sequence derives from a human donor in good health (CMV status not recorded). Some clones in this sample may be carry-over from other donors' samples. Sequences were obtained from PBMCs. The chain uses TRBV6-8 and TRBJ1-1, with an unclear D gene assignment. The CDR3 protein sequence reads: CASRPMTFNTEAFF. The sequence in DNA is TGTGCCAGCAGACCCATGACATTTAACACTGAAGCTTTCTTT.